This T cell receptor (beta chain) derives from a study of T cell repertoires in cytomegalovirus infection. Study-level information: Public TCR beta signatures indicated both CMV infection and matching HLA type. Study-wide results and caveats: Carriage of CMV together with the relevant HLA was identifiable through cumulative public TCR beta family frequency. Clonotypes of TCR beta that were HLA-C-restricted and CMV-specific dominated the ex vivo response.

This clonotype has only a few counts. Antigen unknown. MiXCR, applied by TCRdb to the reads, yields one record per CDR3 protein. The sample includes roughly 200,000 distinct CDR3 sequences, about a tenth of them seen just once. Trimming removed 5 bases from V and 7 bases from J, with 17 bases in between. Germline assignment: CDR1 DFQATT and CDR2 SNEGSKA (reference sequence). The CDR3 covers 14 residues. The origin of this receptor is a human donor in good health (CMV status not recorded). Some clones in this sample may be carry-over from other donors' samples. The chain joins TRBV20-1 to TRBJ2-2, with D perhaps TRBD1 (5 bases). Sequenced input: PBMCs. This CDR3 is CSAPLAGLVGELFF. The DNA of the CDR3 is TGCAGTGCTCCTCTGGCAGGGTTGGTCGGGGAGCTGTTTTTT.